These T cell receptor beta chains were read from a single sample in a study of cytomegalovirus exposure and HLA in healthy donors. TCRdb's copy holds only in-frame clones and misses some; the assay was immunoSEQ multiplex PCR. The sample includes under 250,000 clones, about three quarters seen only once; the top ten take less than 1.5%. Material: PBMCs. These receptors were taken from a woman aged 30 to 39 in good health and CMV-seronegative. CDR3s include the opening cysteine and the closing phenylalanine or tryptophan. D genes are given only for firm matches. Some rows have no size entry. The others give once, few or many, or a class for an expanded clone.

cdr3_aa cdr3_nt d_call j_call clone_size v_call
CASSWDRGPYEQYF TGTGCCAGCAGCTGGGACAGGGGGCCCTACGAGCAGTACTTC TRBD1 TRBJ2-7 NA TRBV7-9
CASSQLVWQYF TGTGCCAGCAGCCAACTAGTGTGGCAGTACTTC NA TRBJ2-7 once TRBV14
CASLLSRVGTGELFF TGTGCCAGCTTGCTGTCCAGGGTTGGCACCGGGGAGCTGTTTTTT NA TRBJ2-2 few TRBV6-5
CASSGLYEQYF TGTGCCAGCAGCGGACTCTACGAGCAGTACTTC NA TRBJ2-7 NA TRBV7-9
CASSRQGGKGEQFF TGTGCCAGCAGCAGACAGGGTGGGAAGGGTGAGCAGTTCTTC TRBD1 TRBJ2-1 NA TRBV9
CASTPWSLDEKLFF TGTGCCAGCACCCCTTGGAGCCTTGATGAAAAACTGTTTTTT NA TRBJ1-4 once TRBV28
CASSPRGTPTHYGYTF TGTGCCAGCAGTCCCCGGGGGACGCCGACGCACTATGGCTACACCTTC NA TRBJ1-2 NA TRBV28
CASSLFGGASYEQYF TGTGCCAGCAGTTTATTTGGGGGGGCATCCTACGAGCAGTACTTC NA TRBJ2-7 once TRBV28
CASSLDLRQHRAYEQYF TGCGCCAGCAGCTTGGACCTCCGTCAGCACAGGGCATACGAGCAGTACTTC NA TRBJ2-7 NA TRBV5-1
CAWTWRDRGGGEAFF TGTGCCTGGACTTGGCGGGACAGGGGTGGGGGTGAAGCTTTCTTT TRBD1 TRBJ1-1 NA TRBV30
CAWSPLKTSGYNEQFF TGTGCCTGGAGTCCACTTAAGACTAGCGGGTACAATGAGCAGTTCTTC TRBD2 TRBJ2-1 NA TRBV30
CASSSARGETQYF TGTGCCAGCAGTTCCGCCCGGGGGGAGACCCAGTACTTC NA TRBJ2-5 NA TRBV2
CAWSHGGGNTGELFF TGTGCCTGGAGCCATGGGGGAGGGAACACCGGGGAGCTGTTTTTT NA TRBJ2-2 NA TRBV30
CASSQDNYEQYF TGTGCCAGCAGCCAAGATAACTACGAGCAGTACTTC NA TRBJ2-7 NA TRBV4-2
CASSYGQGTNEQYF TGTGCCAGCAGTTACGGCCAGGGGACGAACGAGCAGTACTTC NA TRBJ2-7 NA TRBV6-6
CASSPGLSAGNTIYF TGTGCCAGCAGTCCAGGGTTAAGTGCTGGAAACACCATATATTTT NA TRBJ1-3 once TRBV2
CASSLAASGGAGEQYF TGTGCCAGCAGCTTAGCAGCTAGCGGGGGGGCTGGCGAGCAGTACTTC TRBD2 TRBJ2-7 NA TRBV7-9
CASRGDVSYEQYF TGTGCCAGTAGAGGGGATGTCTCCTACGAGCAGTACTTC NA TRBJ2-7 few TRBV19
CASSFGRQRSYEQYF TGTGCCAGCAGCTTCGGTCGACAGCGCTCCTACGAGCAGTACTTC NA TRBJ2-7 few TRBV5-4
CASIMGQGRTEAFF TGTGCCAGCATTATGGGACAGGGGCGCACTGAAGCTTTCTTT TRBD1 TRBJ1-1 NA TRBV28
CASTGAITGELFF TGCGCCAGCACAGGGGCGATCACCGGGGAGCTGTTTTTT NA TRBJ2-2 NA TRBV10-2
CASSLAAASGRAYEQYF TGTGCCAGCAGCTTGGCCGCGGCTAGCGGGAGAGCGTACGAGCAGTACTTC TRBD2 TRBJ2-7 few TRBV5-4
CASSLAPATGNQPQHF TGCGCCAGCAGCTTGGCGCCAGCGACCGGCAATCAGCCCCAGCATTTT NA TRBJ1-5 few TRBV5-1
CASSDIRQAHNSPLHF TGTGCCAGCAGCGACATACGACAGGCTCATAATTCACCCCTCCACTTT NA TRBJ1-6 NA TRBV7-6
CASSTGSSYEQYF TGTGCCAGCTCGACAGGGTCAAGTTACGAGCAGTACTTC TRBD1 TRBJ2-7 NA TRBV5-6
CASSLAGQSYSNQPQHF TGTGCCAGCAGTTTGGCAGGGCAATCTTATAGCAATCAGCCCCAGCATTTT NA TRBJ1-5 NA TRBV28
CASSPLGGTGANVLTF TGTGCCAGTAGTCCACTTGGGGGGACTGGGGCCAACGTCCTGACTTTC NA TRBJ2-6 NA TRBV19
CASSSLQGENTGELFF TGTGCCAGCAGCTCCTTGCAGGGGGAGAATACCGGGGAGCTGTTTTTT TRBD1 TRBJ2-2 NA TRBV5-4
CAWSTPGQLARAQHF TGTGCCTGGAGTACTCCGGGACAGCTAGCAAGGGCCCAGCATTTT TRBD1 TRBJ1-5 NA TRBV30
CASKTGQPNEKLFF TGCGCCAGCAAAACTGGACAGCCAAATGAAAAACTGTTTTTT NA TRBJ1-4 NA TRBV5-1
CASSQAGLAERETQYF TGCGCCAGCAGCCAAGCTGGGCTAGCGGAAAGGGAGACCCAGTACTTC TRBD2 TRBJ2-5 NA TRBV4-1
CATSRGIVRGRGGEQYF TGTGCCACCAGCAGAGGCATCGTCAGGGGGCGCGGAGGCGAGCAGTACTTC TRBD1 TRBJ2-7 NA TRBV15
CASSPAVSRLAFF TGCGCCAGCAGCCCGGCGGTCAGTAGGCTAGCTTTCTTT NA TRBJ1-1 NA TRBV5-1
CASSVEGTLSYNEQFF TGTGCCAGCAGCGTAGAGGGGACATTGAGCTACAATGAGCAGTTCTTC NA TRBJ2-1 NA TRBV9
CASTLMEGGNEQFF TGTGCCAGCACCCTAATGGAGGGAGGCAATGAGCAGTTCTTC NA TRBJ2-1 NA TRBV5-8
CASSLGERHEQYF TGTGCCAGCAGCTTAGGGGAGCGCCACGAGCAGTACTTC NA TRBJ2-7 NA TRBV11-3
CASRGGPNYGYTF TGCGCCAGCAGAGGGGGACCGAACTATGGCTACACCTTC NA TRBJ1-2 NA TRBV5-1
CSVGLGPGYEQYF TGCAGCGTCGGCCTGGGGCCTGGGTACGAGCAGTACTTC NA TRBJ2-7 NA TRBV29-1
CASRIDRVGYTF TGTGCCAGCAGGATAGACAGGGTTGGCTACACCTTC TRBD1 TRBJ1-2 NA TRBV6-1
CASSFTSRNTGELFF TGCGCCAGCAGCTTTACTAGCCGGAACACCGGGGAGCTGTTTTTT NA TRBJ2-2 NA TRBV5-1
CAWRGAVEKLFF TGTGCCTGGAGGGGGGCAGTTGAAAAACTGTTTTTT NA TRBJ1-4 NA TRBV30
CASSSTSGAAYEQYF TGTGCCAGCAGCTCCACTAGCGGGGCGGCCTACGAGCAGTACTTC TRBD2 TRBJ2-7 NA TRBV5-4
CASSIRVGTGHGYTF TGTGCCAGTAGTATTAGAGTAGGGACAGGGCATGGCTACACCTTC TRBD1 TRBJ1-2 few TRBV19
CASSREPTGDGYTF TGTGCCAGCAGCCGAGAACCTACAGGGGATGGCTACACCTTC TRBD1 TRBJ1-2 NA TRBV7-9
CASSLEGTSGRFYNEQFF TGTGCCAGCAGCTTAGAGGGGACTAGCGGGAGGTTCTACAATGAGCAGTTCTTC TRBD2 TRBJ2-1 NA TRBV11-2
CASSSGIPGEKLFF TGTGCCAGCAGCTCCGGGATCCCGGGAGAAAAACTGTTTTTT NA TRBJ1-4 NA TRBV7-3
CASSPGLAGNEQFF TGTGCCAGCAGCCCGGGACTAGCAGGCAATGAGCAGTTCTTC TRBD2 TRBJ2-1 NA TRBV7-2
CASSYERRNTEAFF TGTGCCAGCAGTTACGAAAGGAGGAACACTGAAGCTTTCTTT NA TRBJ1-1 NA TRBV6-5
CASSPRTSGGANTGELFF TGCGCCAGCAGCCCGCGGACTAGCGGGGGGGCGAACACCGGGGAGCTGTTTTTT TRBD2 TRBJ2-2 NA TRBV5-1
CASSFLPPRQGGAYEQYF TGCGCCAGCAGCTTTCTCCCCCCCCGACAGGGTGGAGCCTACGAGCAGTACTTC TRBD1 TRBJ2-7 NA TRBV5-1
CASSTQFHSNQPQHF TGTGCCAGCAGTACACAGTTCCATAGCAATCAGCCCCAGCATTTT NA TRBJ1-5 NA TRBV2